The rows below give T cell receptor beta chains drawn from one sample of a study of post-analysis software for immune sequencing data. TCRdb processed the PCR reads anew with MiXCR; each CDR3 protein has one entry. The sample holds some 800,000 distinct CDR3 sequences, around 42% seen once. Sequenced: blood. Every receptor here comes from a girl between 5 and 17 years old with multiple sclerosis. Both conserved end residues are part of each CDR3. Each record gives: J gene, D gene, V gene, clone size, CDR3 DNA, CDR3 protein. A D gene is named only where the DNA matches it firmly. Not all rows give a size; the values are once, few, many and, for expanded clones, a class.

>TRBJ2-3|TRBD2|TRBV12-3/TRBV12-4|NA
TGTGCCAGCAGCCACTATAGCGGGACCTCAGATGCGCAGTATTTT
CASSHYSGTSDAQYF
>TRBJ2-3|NA|TRBV29-1|few
TGCAGCGTTGAAGATACAGATACGCAGTATTTT
CSVEDTDTQYF
>TRBJ2-1|NA|TRBV4-2|few
TGTGCCAGCAGCCAAGCACCAGATACGGTAGCGGTCGGCTCCTACAATGAGCAGTTCTTC
CASSQAPDTVAVGSYNEQFF
>TRBJ2-4|NA|TRBV24-1|few
TGTGCCACCAGTGATTCCGGACGGGGTATAGCCAAAAACATTCAGTACTTC
CATSDSGRGIAKNIQYF
>TRBJ1-1|NA|TRBV4-1|few
TGCGCCAGCAGCCAAGCCCGGGGGAACACTGAAGCTTTCTTT
CASSQARGNTEAFF
>TRBJ1-1|NA|TRBV15|NA
TGTGCCACCAGCAGAGAAAGGACTCTGGAGGCGAACACTGAAGCTTTCTTT
CATSRERTLEANTEAFF
>TRBJ2-1|TRBD2|TRBV11-1|NA
TGCGCCAGCAGCGAGACTAGCAGGTACAATGAGCAGTTCTTC
CASSETSRYNEQFF
>TRBJ2-1|NA|TRBV6-2/TRBV6-3|NA
TGTGCCAGCAGTTATGTGGGTTACAATGAGCAGTTCTTC
CASSYVGYNEQFF
>TRBJ2-1|TRBD1|TRBV11-3|NA
TGTGCCAGCAGCCTGGGACAGGGAGACTACAATGAGCAGTTCTTC
CASSLGQGDYNEQFF
>TRBJ1-2|NA|TRBV12-3/TRBV12-4|few
TGTGCCAGCAGTTTACGCCCCCTCGGGATTATATTTGGCTACACCTTC
CASSLRPLGIIFGYTF
>TRBJ1-6|NA|TRBV9|NA
TGTGCCAGCAGCCAGGATGGGTGGAACTCACCCCTCCACTTT
CASSQDGWNSPLHF
>TRBJ2-7|TRBD2|TRBV6-2/TRBV6-3|NA
TGTGCCAGCAGTTACGGGACTAGCGGGAGGCCCGAGCAGTACTTC
CASSYGTSGRPEQYF
>TRBJ2-5|NA|TRBV20-1|few
TGCAGTGCTAAGGGACGAGAGACCCAGTACTTC
CSAKGRETQYF
>TRBJ1-1|TRBD1|TRBV29-1|NA
TGCAGCGTCGTTCCGGGACAGGGGGTGTTGACTGAAGCTTTCTTT
CSVVPGQGVLTEAFF
>TRBJ1-1|TRBD1|TRBV12-3/TRBV12-4|few
TGTGCCAGCAGTAAAGGGTCCAGGGGGCTCGAGGACACTGAAGCTTTCTTT
CASSKGSRGLEDTEAFF
>TRBJ2-5|NA|TRBV20-1|NA
TGCAGTGCTAGAGTTGTAGGTTCGGAGACCCAGTACTTC
CSARVVGSETQYF
>TRBJ2-7|NA|TRBV7-9|NA
TGTGCCAGCAGCCTGACCGTCGGACAGATAGAAGAGCAGTACTTC
CASSLTVGQIEEQYF
>TRBJ2-5|NA|TRBV20-1|few
TGCAGCCCCGTTTCCGTTTCCTCTATTACCCAAGAGACCCAGTACTTC
CSPVSVSSITQETQYF
>TRBJ1-5|NA|TRBV6-2/TRBV6-3|NA
TGTGCCAGCCGAGCAGGGTTCTATAGCAATCAGCCCCAGCATTTT
CASRAGFYSNQPQHF
>TRBJ2-5|TRBD2|TRBV5-1|few
TGCGCCAGCAGCCTGACAGGTTCCTTTAGCGGGAGCTACCAAGAGACCCAGTACTTC
CASSLTGSFSGSYQETQYF
>TRBJ2-4|TRBD2|TRBV25-1|NA
TGTGCCAGCAGTCAATCTAGCGGGTCGGAGCAGTACTTC
CASSQSSGSEQYF
>TRBJ2-3|TRBD2|TRBV27|NA
TGTGCCAGCGGTCCCCGACTAGCGGGAGGCACGGATACGCAGTATTTT
CASGPRLAGGTDTQYF
>TRBJ1-2|NA|TRBV5-1|few
TGCGCCAGCAGCTCGGGGACGCCTGCTAACTATGGCTACACCTTC
CASSSGTPANYGYTF
>TRBJ2-7|TRBD2|TRBV27|NA
TGTGCCAGCAGTCCCCAGGACCTAGCGGGATCCTACGAGCAGTACTTC
CASSPQDLAGSYEQYF
>TRBJ2-1|NA|TRBV4-2|few
TGTGCCAGCAGCCAAGGTATAGGCGGGAACCTTCTATACAATGAGCAGTTCTTC
CASSQGIGGNLLYNEQFF
>TRBJ2-4|NA|TRBV12-3/TRBV12-4|NA
TGTGCCAGCAGTTTATTTGGGCAGACACAGTACTTC
CASSLFGQTQYF
>TRBJ1-1|NA|TRBV5-6|few
TGTGCCAGCAGCAACGGAGGGAACACTGAAGCTTTCTTT
CASSNGGNTEAFF
>TRBJ1-1|NA|TRBV20-1|NA
TGCAGTGCTAGAGATCGTGAGGCGATCAACACTGAAGCTTTCTTT
CSARDREAINTEAFF
>TRBJ2-7|NA|TRBV6-5|NA
TGTGCCAGCAGTGGACAACACAAGAGCTCCTACGAGCAGTACTTC
CASSGQHKSSYEQYF
>TRBJ2-7|NA|TRBV7-8|NA
TGTGCCAGCAGCTTATCGTCAATCAGGGGCTACGAGCAGTACTTC
CASSLSSIRGYEQYF
>TRBJ2-1|TRBD2|TRBV9|NA
TGTGCCAGCAGCGGAAAGGGACTAGCGGGAGGGGAGGAGCAGTTCTTC
CASSGKGLAGGEEQFF
>TRBJ1-5|NA|TRBV6-2/TRBV6-3|NA
TGTGCCAGCAGCCCTTACTCCGACGGCAATCAGCCCCAGCATTTT
CASSPYSDGNQPQHF
>TRBJ2-3|TRBD2|TRBV3-1|NA
TGTGCCAGCAGCCAAGATCCTCTGGGGACTAGCTTGCCAGATACGCAGTATTTT
CASSQDPLGTSLPDTQYF
>TRBJ2-3|TRBD2|TRBV6-2/TRBV6-3|NA
TGTGCCAGCAGTTATCGAGGACTAGCCTTCACAGATACGCAGTATTTT
CASSYRGLAFTDTQYF
>TRBJ2-5|NA|TRBV28|NA
TGTGCCAGCCTATCAAGTCCTGCCCAGACCCAGTACTTC
CASLSSPAQTQYF
>TRBJ2-5|NA|TRBV6-5|NA
TGTGCCAGCAGTTACTCGAATCTGTACCAAGAGACCCAGTACTTC
CASSYSNLYQETQYF
>TRBJ2-5|TRBD1|TRBV20-1|NA
TGCAGTGCTACAACGGGACAGGCCCACCGGGAGCAGTACTTC
CSATTGQAHREQYF
>TRBJ1-6|NA|TRBV28|NA
TGTGCCAGCAGTTTACCCCTCTTGCGCTCACCCCTCCACTTT
CASSLPLLRSPLHF
>TRBJ2-1|NA|TRBV28|few
TGTGCCAGCAGTTTGGCTAGTGGGGCCCCTGAGCAGTTCTTC
CASSLASGAPEQFF
>TRBJ1-5|NA|TRBV15|few
TGTGCCACCAGCAGAGATAGCGGATACAATCAGCCCCAGCATTTT
CATSRDSGYNQPQHF
>TRBJ2-1|TRBD2|TRBV5-1|NA
TGCGCCAGCAGCTTGGTTAGCGGGAGCAAGAATGAGCAGTTCTTC
CASSLVSGSKNEQFF
>TRBJ2-3|NA|TRBV11-3|few
TGTGCCAGCAGCTTACTCCGGGACTTGGGTACGCAGTATTTT
CASSLLRDLGTQYF
>TRBJ2-7|NA|TRBV27|NA
TGTGCCAGCAGTGACAGTGACTCCTACGAGCAGTACTTC
CASSDSDSYEQYF
>TRBJ1-2|TRBD1|TRBV6-5|few
TGTGCCAGCAGTTACTCTGCGGGACAGGGAGCCTATGGCTACACCTTC
CASSYSAGQGAYGYTF
>TRBJ2-1|TRBD2|TRBV15|few
TGTGCCACCAGCAGAGGACTAGCGGGATATTTGGAGCAGTTCTTC
CATSRGLAGYLEQFF
>TRBJ2-1|NA|TRBV11-1|NA
TGTGCCAGCAGCCCCCGACGGGCTCACAATGAGCAGTTCTTC
CASSPRRAHNEQFF
>TRBJ2-5|TRBD1|TRBV5-1|NA
TGCGCCAGCAGCCCTACAGGGGGCTGGGGAGAGACCCAGTACTTC
CASSPTGGWGETQYF
>TRBJ2-7|TRBD2|TRBV27|few
TGTGCCAGCAGTTTTGGAGCGGGAGGGACCTACGAGCAGTACTTC
CASSFGAGGTYEQYF
>TRBJ2-5|NA|TRBV5-6|NA
TGTGCCAGCAGCCCCACCGACAGTTCTCAAGAGACCCAGTACTTC
CASSPTDSSQETQYF
>TRBJ2-1|NA|TRBV7-3|NA
TGTGCCAGCAGCTTAGGGGTTCGTGGTGAGCAGTTCTTC
CASSLGVRGEQFF
>TRBJ2-2|NA|TRBV9|NA
TGTGCCAGCAGCGTAGGTAGATCAGAGCTCACCGGGGAGCTGTTTTTT
CASSVGRSELTGELFF